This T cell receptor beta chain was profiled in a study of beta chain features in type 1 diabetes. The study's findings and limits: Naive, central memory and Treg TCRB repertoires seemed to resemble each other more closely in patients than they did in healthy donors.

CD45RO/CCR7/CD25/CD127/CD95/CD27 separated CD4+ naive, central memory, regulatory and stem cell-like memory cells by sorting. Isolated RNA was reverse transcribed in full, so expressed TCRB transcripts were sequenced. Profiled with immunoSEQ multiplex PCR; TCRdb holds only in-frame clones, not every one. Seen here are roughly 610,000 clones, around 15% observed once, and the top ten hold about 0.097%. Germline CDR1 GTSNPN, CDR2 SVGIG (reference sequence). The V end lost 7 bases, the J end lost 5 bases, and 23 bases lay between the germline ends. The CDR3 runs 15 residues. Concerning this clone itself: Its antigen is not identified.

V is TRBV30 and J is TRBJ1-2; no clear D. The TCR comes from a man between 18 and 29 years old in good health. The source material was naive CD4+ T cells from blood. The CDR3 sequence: CASRMGGVLGYGYTF. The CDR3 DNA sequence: TGTGCCTCCAGGATGGGTGGAGTATTAGGATATGGCTACACCTTC.